These 31 T cell receptor beta chains came from one sample sequenced in a study of blood T cell repertoires in COVID-19. Produced via immunoSEQ multiplex PCR; TCRdb's table is partial and in-frame only. The table records 90,000 or so clones, 75% to 85% of them present only once. Source material: peripheral blood. The origin of the receptors is a human donor in a cohort sampled during active COVID-19.

The V gene is TRBV24-1, the J gene TRBJ1-1; a weak D match, TRBD1 (6 bases). The germline V gene has CDR1 KGHDR and CDR2 SFDVKD. This CDR3 has 13 residues. Trimming pared 10 bases from V and 4 bases from J, leaving 15 bases between. As DNA, the CDR3 is TGTGCCACGGGGAAGGGGGATAGCACTGAAGCTTTCTTT. It specifies CATGKGDSTEAFF.

The chain couples TRBV2 to TRBJ2-7; 14 positions match TRBD2. J gave up 3 bases and V 7 bases, and 5 bases lay outside the gene matches. The CDR3 is 15 amino acids. Germline V gene sequence: CDR1 SNHLY, CDR2 FYNNEI. The CDR3 DNA follows: TGTGCCAGCACTAAGGGGACTAGCGGGGGCTACGAGCAGTACTTC. Encoded protein: CASTKGTSGGYEQYF.

The rearrangement uses TRBV2 and TRBJ1-4; D is ambiguous. CDR1 and CDR2 (germline): SNHLY, FYNNEI. V lost 2 bases, J lost 5 bases, and 18 bases lay in between. This CDR3 is 17 amino acids long. As DNA, the CDR3 is TGTGCCAGCAGTGAACAATCGGGTGGAGGGCTGAATGAAAAACTGTTTTTT. Translation gives CASSEQSGGGLNEKLFF.

The rearrangement uses TRBV10-3 and TRBJ2-5; 8 nucleotides match TRBD1. J lost 1 base, V lost 5 bases, and 3 bases had no gene match. Germline V CDR1 and CDR2: ENHRY, SYGVKD. This CDR3 has 14 amino acids. CDR3 nucleotide sequence: TGTGCCATCAGTTCAACAGGGGGCCAAGAGACCCAGTACTTC. As protein: CAISSTGGQETQYF.

V and J are TRBV19 and TRBJ2-7; D is perhaps TRBD1 (6 bases). Germline V lookup: CDR1 LNHDA, CDR2 SQIVND (reference sequence). V lost 3 bases, J lost 5 bases, and 23 bases lay in between. The CDR3 is 17 amino acids. This CDR3 reads CASSISFGQSPPHEQYF. The CDR3 nucleotides read TGTGCCAGTAGTATTAGTTTCGGACAGTCACCTCCTCACGAGCAGTACTTC.

This rearrangement joins TRBV29-1 to TRBJ2-1; 7 bases are a match to TRBD1. Germline V gives CDR1 SQVTM, CDR2 ANQGSEA. The trim removed 6 bases at V and 6 bases at J, leaving 26 bases unmatched. This CDR3 spans 19 amino acids. The DNA for the CDR3 is TGCAGCGTCGCTCGATATGCAGGGGGATCGGTGACAGGGACCAATGAGCAGTTCTTC. Translation: CSVARYAGGSVTGTNEQFF.

This clone was detected a few times. This chain connects TRBV5-8 to TRBJ1-3, with D possibly TRBD1 on 6 matching bases. With 7 bases removed from V and 1 base from J, the gap between germline ends came to 15 bases. Germline CDR1 SGHTS, CDR2 YDEGEE. The CDR3 is 15 amino acids. CDR3 sequence: CASRLPGVSGNTIYF. CDR3 DNA sequence: TGTGCCAGCCGACTACCAGGGGTTTCTGGAAACACCATATATTTT.

This chain connects TRBV15 to TRBJ2-7, with D perhaps matching TRBD2 (6 bases). This CDR3 is built from 15 residues. In germline, CDR1 is LNHNV, CDR2 YYDKDF (reference sequence). V was cut by 0 bases and J by 2 bases, with 11 bases left in between. CDR3 sequence: CATSRDGGSPYEQYF. The CDR3 region has the DNA TGTGCCACCAGCAGAGATGGGGGGAGCCCCTACGAGCAGTACTTC.

The chain joins TRBV3-1 (or the pseudogene TRBV3-2) to TRBJ2-7; 10 bases map to TRBD1. The CDR3 has 15 amino acids. The germline gives CDR1 LGHDT, CDR2 YNNKEL (reference sequence). V lost 1 base, J lost 5 bases, and 5 bases stayed unmatched. CDR3 region: CASSQGATGGHEQYF. The CDR3 nucleotides read TGTGCCAGCAGCCAAGGCGCGACAGGGGGCCACGAGCAGTACTTC.

In this sample, this clone turned up once. The chain couples TRBV7-6 to TRBJ2-2; the D gene is possibly TRBD1 (6 bases). Trimming took off 5 bases at V and 4 bases at J, with 20 bases between the two ends. CDR1 is SGHVS, CDR2 FNYEAQ, per germline. The CDR3 contains 17 residues. CDR3 sequence reads: CASSPPTGTGITGELFF. CDR3 in DNA: TGTGCCAGCAGCCCCCCGACGGGAACAGGGATCACCGGGGAGCTGTTTTTT.

V gene TRBV28 combines with J gene TRBJ2-2; D might be TRBD2 (6 bases). The CDR3 loop spans 14 amino acids. Trimming removed 5 bases from V and 6 bases from J, with 13 bases in between. The V gene's germline CDR1 is MDHEN and CDR2 SYDVKM. The CDR3 sequence is CASSMASVAGELFF. CDR3 sequence (DNA): TGTGCCAGCAGTATGGCTAGCGTGGCCGGGGAGCTGTTTTTT.

CDR3 protein: CASSFPSGTQYF. DNA of the CDR3: TGTGCCAGCAGCTTCCCTAGCGGCACGCAGTATTTT. The chain couples TRBV7-2 to TRBJ2-3; 7 bases are a match to TRBD2. The CDR3 consists of 12 residues. The germline V gene encodes CDR1 SGHTA and CDR2 FQGNSA. After removal of 3 bases from V and 9 bases from J, the junction contained 3 bases not matched to a gene.

The V gene is TRBV6-1, the J gene TRBJ2-7; D unclear. Per the germline V gene, CDR1 is MNHNS and CDR2 is SASEGT. The V gene lost 0 bases and the J gene lost 0 bases, with 12 bases spanning the gap. CDR3 length: 16 amino acids. CDR3 sequence (DNA): TGTGCCAGCAGTGAAGCCTTGAACGGAGTCTCCTACGAGCAGTACTTC. Its protein product is CASSEALNGVSYEQYF.

This chain links TRBV28 with TRBJ2-3; D uncertain. With 8 bases removed from V and 6 bases from J, the gap between germline ends came to 3 bases. The CDR3 spans 9 residues. The germline V gene has CDR1 MDHEN and CDR2 SYDVKM. DNA for the CDR3: TGTGCCAGCCATGATACGCAGTATTTT. It specifies CASHDTQYF.

In this sample, this clone turned up a few times. This chain links TRBV5-6 with TRBJ1-1, with 8 bases lining up with TRBD1. Germline CDR1 is SGHDT and CDR2 is YYEEEE. The V and J ends lost 2 bases and 4 bases, in that order; junction bases with no gene match: 7. The CDR3 length is 15 residues. This CDR3 reads CASSFGPTGGTEAFF. The CDR3 DNA reads TGTGCCAGCAGCTTTGGCCCAACAGGGGGCACTGAAGCTTTCTTT. Full variable domain (outside the CDR3, taken from reference TRBV5-6 and TRBJ1-1): DAGVTQSPTHLIKTRGQQVTLRCSPKSGHDTVSWYQQALGQGPQFIFQYYEEEERQRGNFPDRFSGHQFPNYSSELNVNALLLGDSALYLCASSFGPTGGTEAFFGQGTRLTVV.

The chain joins TRBV7-2 to TRBJ2-7; tentatively, D is TRBD1 (5 bases). The CDR3 extends over 15 amino acids. Germline V gives CDR1 SGHTA, CDR2 FQGNSA. Deletions cut 0 bases from V and 3 bases from J, with 12 bases between. The CDR3 DNA reads as TGTGCCAGCAGCTTAGCGCTCTCTAGGGGCTACGAGCAGTACTTC. It translates to CASSLALSRGYEQYF.

This chain uses TRBV6-1 with TRBJ1-1; TRBD1 matches at 9 bases. The germline V gene encodes CDR1 MNHNS and CDR2 SASEGT. V shed 2 bases and J 3 bases; nucleotides not matched to a gene: 13. CDR3 length: 18 amino acids. The CDR3 sequence is CASSEWGQGVSRDTEAFF. CDR3 in DNA: TGTGCCAGCAGTGAATGGGGACAGGGTGTAAGTAGGGACACTGAAGCTTTCTTT.

The sample holds many counts of this clone. J is TRBJ2-1 and V is TRBV7-2; D gene unclear. Germline V gives CDR1 SGHTA, CDR2 FQGNSA. V gave up 1 base and J gave up 5 bases, with 6 bases separating them. The CDR3 extends over 13 amino acids. In nucleotides, the CDR3 is TGTGCCAGCAGCTTAGATCAGGACAATGAGCAGTTCTTC. Translated, it gives CASSLDQDNEQFF.

This clone was seen only a few times. The chain is built from TRBV6-5 and TRBJ2-3; D is unresolved. Germline V gene sequence: CDR1 MNHEY, CDR2 SVGAGI. Trimming removed 1 base at V and 2 bases at J, with 7 bases between. This CDR3 has 14 residues. The CDR3 loop is CASSYYLNTDTQYF. In nucleotides, the CDR3 is TGTGCCAGCAGTTACTATTTAAACACAGATACGCAGTATTTT.

The rearrangement links TRBV11-2 to TRBJ2-3, with TRBD2 matching 8 bases. Germline V gene lookup returns CDR1 SGHAT and CDR2 FQNNGV. J gave up 0 bases and V 4 bases, and 9 bases lay outside the gene matches. The CDR3 is 17 residues long. The CDR3 DNA follows: TGTGCCAGCAGCTGGATACCGGGACTAGGAAGCACAGATACGCAGTATTTT. It yields the protein CASSWIPGLGSTDTQYF. The full variable domain, completed using reference TRBV11-2 and TRBJ2-3, is EAGVAQSPRYKIIEKRQSVAFWCNPISGHATLYWYQQILGQGPKLLIQFQNNGVVDDSQLPKDRFSAERLKGVDSTLKIQPAKLEDSAVYLCASSWIPGLGSTDTQYFGPGTRLTVL.

The V gene is TRBV6-1, the J gene TRBJ1-5, with TRBD1 matching over 7 bases. The length of the CDR3 is 14 residues. Germline CDR1 reads MNHNS; CDR2 reads SASEGT. Trimming cost V 6 bases and J 5 bases; bases outside gene matches: 7. CDR3 amino acids: CASRDRGPYQPQHF. The CDR3 bases are TGTGCCAGCAGGGATAGGGGGCCATATCAGCCCCAGCATTTT.

The rearrangement uses TRBV6-5 and TRBJ1-1; 10 nucleotides match TRBD1. Germline V gene lookup returns CDR1 MNHEY and CDR2 SVGAGI. The ends lost 0 bases at V and 4 bases at J; junction bases unmatched: 2. There are 15 residues in the CDR3. CDR3 in amino acids: CASSYSGTGVTEAFF. The DNA of the CDR3 is TGTGCCAGCAGTTACTCCGGGACAGGGGTCACTGAAGCTTTCTTT.

The gene calls are TRBV4-2 and TRBJ2-3; 9 nucleotides agree with TRBD2. Germline V gene lookup returns CDR1 LGHNA and CDR2 YNFKEQ. This CDR3 region has 17 residues. J was trimmed by 1 base and V by 4 bases; bases with no gene match: 9. CDR3 in amino acids: CASSLVAGDVGTDTQYF. CDR3 DNA sequence: TGTGCCAGCAGCCTAGTAGCGGGAGATGTTGGCACAGATACGCAGTATTTT.

The chain is built from TRBV6-2 or TRBV6-3 and TRBJ2-7, with 10 bases lining up with TRBD2. The CDR3 is 17 amino acids. V trimming: 0 bases; J trimming: 2 bases; junction bases outside the gene matches: 7. The V gene's germline CDR1 is MNHEY and CDR2 SVGEGT. In nucleotides, the CDR3 is TGTGCCAGCAGTTACTCGCGGACTAGCGGTGATCCCTACGAGCAGTACTTC. Its protein product is CASSYSRTSGDPYEQYF.

This chain connects TRBV7-3 to TRBJ2-1; TRBD2 matches 10 bases. The ends lost 5 bases at V and 6 bases at J; junction bases unmatched: 10. The CDR3 runs to 16 residues. Germline lookup yields CDR1 SGHTA and CDR2 FQGTGA. CDR3 amino acids: CASSVGPGLALNEQFF. The CDR3, as DNA: TGTGCCAGCAGCGTCGGTCCGGGACTAGCGCTCAATGAGCAGTTCTTC.

V usage is TRBV28 and J usage is TRBJ2-1; the match to TRBD2 covers 11 bases. The CDR3 consists of 17 residues. The V gene's germline CDR1 is MDHEN and CDR2 SYDVKM. V gave up 2 bases and J gave up 9 bases; unmatched junction bases: 12. CDR3: CASSLQESTSGSGEQFF. CDR3 nucleotide sequence: TGTGCCAGCAGTTTACAAGAGAGCACTAGCGGGAGTGGTGAGCAGTTCTTC.

The chain has TRBV5-5 and TRBJ1-1, with 10 bases matching TRBD1. From germline, CDR1 is SGHKS and CDR2 YYEKEE (reference sequence). With 4 bases clipped from V and 1 base from J, the junction kept 4 bases outside the gene matches. This CDR3 has 15 amino acids. The CDR3 spells CASSPGQGRNTEAFF. The CDR3 DNA sequence: TGTGCCAGCAGCCCGGGACAGGGGAGGAACACTGAAGCTTTCTTT.

The chain combines TRBV19 with TRBJ2-5, with a possible D match to TRBD1 (5 bases). Per germline, CDR1 LNHDA and CDR2 SQIVND (reference sequence). The CDR3 contains 14 residues. V shed 6 bases and J shed 4 bases, with 15 bases lying between them. The CDR3, as DNA: TGTGCCAGTAGCAAATCGTGGGGCTTAGAGACCCAGTACTTC. Translated, it gives CASSKSWGLETQYF.

This chain joins TRBV7-9 and TRBJ1-2; D possibly corresponds to TRBD1 (6 bases). This CDR3 region has 12 residues. CDR1 is SEHNR, CDR2 FQNEAQ, per germline (reference sequence). V was shortened by 1 base and J by 7 bases, with 7 bases between the two germline ends. The CDR3 DNA reads as TGTGCCAGCAGCTTAGAACAGGGTGGCTACACCTTC. As protein: CASSLEQGGYTF.

The gene calls are TRBV19 and TRBJ1-4; 10 nucleotides line up with TRBD1. The V gene's germline CDR1 is LNHDA and CDR2 SQIVND (reference sequence). CDR3 size: 14 residues. Trimming cost V 10 bases and J 15 bases; bases outside gene matches: 17. This CDR3 is CATRDRDRGRVLFF. For the CDR3, the DNA is TGTGCCACGAGAGACCGGGACAGGGGAAGGGTATTGTTTTTT.

This clone came up a few times. The V call is TRBV5-1, the J call TRBJ2-1; the match to TRBD2 covers 11 bases. The germline gives CDR1 SGHRS, CDR2 YFSETQ. The CDR3 has 15 amino acids. The junction had 3 bases not matched to a gene; V was cut back by 0 bases and J by 7 bases. Here the CDR3 DNA reads TGCGCCAGCAGCTTGGAACTAGCGGGGGTGAATGAGCAGTTCTTC. Protein: CASSLELAGVNEQFF.